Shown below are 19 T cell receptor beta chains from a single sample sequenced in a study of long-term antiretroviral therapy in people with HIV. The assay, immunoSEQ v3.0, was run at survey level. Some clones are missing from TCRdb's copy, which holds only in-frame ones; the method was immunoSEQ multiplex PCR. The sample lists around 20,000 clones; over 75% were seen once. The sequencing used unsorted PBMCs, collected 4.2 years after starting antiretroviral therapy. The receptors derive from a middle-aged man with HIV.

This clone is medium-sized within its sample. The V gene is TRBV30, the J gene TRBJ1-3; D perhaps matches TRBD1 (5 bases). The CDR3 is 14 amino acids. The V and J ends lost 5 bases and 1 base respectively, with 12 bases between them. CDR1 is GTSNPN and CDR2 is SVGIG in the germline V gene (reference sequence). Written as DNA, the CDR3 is TGTGCCTGGGCGGGCGAGGGGTCTGGAAACACCATATATTTT. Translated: CAWAGEGSGNTIYF.

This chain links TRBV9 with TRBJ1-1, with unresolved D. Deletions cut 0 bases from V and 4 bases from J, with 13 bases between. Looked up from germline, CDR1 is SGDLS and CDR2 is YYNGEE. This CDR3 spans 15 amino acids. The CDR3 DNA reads TGTGCCAGCAGCGTAGTGAAGGGCGCGGGCACTGAAGCTTTCTTT. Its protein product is CASSVVKGAGTEAFF.

This chain's CDR3 is CASSYPRQGNTEAFF. The CDR3 DNA reads TGCGCCAGCAGCTACCCTCGACAGGGGAACACTGAAGCTTTCTTT. V usage is TRBV5-1 and J usage is TRBJ1-1; 7 nucleotides agree with TRBD1. V was pared by 3 bases and J by 1 base, with 6 bases of the junction left unmatched. The V gene's germline CDR1 is SGHRS and CDR2 YFSETQ. The CDR3 length is 15 residues.

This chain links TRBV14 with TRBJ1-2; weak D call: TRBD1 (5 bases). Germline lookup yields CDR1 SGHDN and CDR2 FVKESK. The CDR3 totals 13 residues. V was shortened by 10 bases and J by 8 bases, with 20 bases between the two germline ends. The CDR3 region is CAIQPSLRDGYTF. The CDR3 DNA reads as TGTGCCATTCAACCTTCTTTAAGGGACGGCTACACCTTC.

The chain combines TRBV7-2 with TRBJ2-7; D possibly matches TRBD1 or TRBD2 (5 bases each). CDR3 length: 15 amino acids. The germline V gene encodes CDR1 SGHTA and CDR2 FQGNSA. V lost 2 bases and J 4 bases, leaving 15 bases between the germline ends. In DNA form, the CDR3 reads TGTGCCAGCAGCTTAAGGGACGGATCACTTTACGAGCAGTACTTC. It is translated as CASSLRDGSLYEQYF.

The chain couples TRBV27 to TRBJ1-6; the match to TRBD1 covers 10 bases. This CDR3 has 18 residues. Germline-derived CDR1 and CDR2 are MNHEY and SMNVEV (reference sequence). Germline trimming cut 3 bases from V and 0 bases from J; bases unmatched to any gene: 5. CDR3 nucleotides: TGTGCCAGCAGTTTCGGACAGGGGGACCGCTCCTATAATTCACCCCTCCACTTT. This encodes CASSFGQGDRSYNSPLHF.

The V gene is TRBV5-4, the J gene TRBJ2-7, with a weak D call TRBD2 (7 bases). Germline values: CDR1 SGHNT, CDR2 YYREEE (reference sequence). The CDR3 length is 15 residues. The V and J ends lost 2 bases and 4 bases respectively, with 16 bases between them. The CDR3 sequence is CASSFRGGDGYEQYF. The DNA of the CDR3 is TGTGCCAGCAGCTTCAGGGGAGGGGACGGATACGAGCAGTACTTC.

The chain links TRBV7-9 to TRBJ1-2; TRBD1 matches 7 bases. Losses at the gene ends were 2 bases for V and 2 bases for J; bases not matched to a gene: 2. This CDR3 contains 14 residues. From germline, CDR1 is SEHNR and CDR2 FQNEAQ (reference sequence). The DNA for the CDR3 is TGTGCCAGCAGCTTAACGGGACAGAACTATGGCTACACCTTC. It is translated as CASSLTGQNYGYTF.

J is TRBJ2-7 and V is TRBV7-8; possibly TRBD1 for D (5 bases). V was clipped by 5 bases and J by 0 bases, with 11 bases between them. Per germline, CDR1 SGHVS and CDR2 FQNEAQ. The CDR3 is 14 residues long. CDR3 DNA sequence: TGTGCCAGCAGCCCTTGGGGCGGCTCCTACGAGCAGTACTTC. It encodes CASSPWGGSYEQYF.

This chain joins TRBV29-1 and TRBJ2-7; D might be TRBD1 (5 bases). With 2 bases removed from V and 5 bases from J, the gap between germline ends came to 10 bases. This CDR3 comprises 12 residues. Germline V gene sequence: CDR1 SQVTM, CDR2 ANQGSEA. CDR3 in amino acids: CSVEWPGNEQYF. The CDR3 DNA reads TGCAGCGTTGAATGGCCAGGGAACGAGCAGTACTTC.

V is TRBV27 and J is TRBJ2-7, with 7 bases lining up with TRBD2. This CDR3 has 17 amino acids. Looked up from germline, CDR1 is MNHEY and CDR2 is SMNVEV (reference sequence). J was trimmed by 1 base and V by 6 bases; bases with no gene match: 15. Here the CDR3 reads CASSGRVAGFPSYEQYF. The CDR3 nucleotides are TGTGCCAGCAGCGGCAGGGTAGCGGGTTTCCCTTCCTACGAGCAGTACTTC.

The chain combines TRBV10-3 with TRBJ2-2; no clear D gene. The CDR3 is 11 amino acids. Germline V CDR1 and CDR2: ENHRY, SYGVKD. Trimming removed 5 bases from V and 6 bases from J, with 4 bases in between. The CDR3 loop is CAISTSGELFF. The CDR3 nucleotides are TGTGCCATCAGTACGTCCGGGGAGCTGTTTTTT.

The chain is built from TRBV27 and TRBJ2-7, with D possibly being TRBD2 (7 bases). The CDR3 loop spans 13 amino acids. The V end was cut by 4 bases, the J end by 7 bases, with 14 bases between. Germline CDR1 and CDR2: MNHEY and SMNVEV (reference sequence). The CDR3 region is CASSSGGPWEQYF. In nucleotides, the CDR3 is TGTGCCAGCAGTTCGGGGGGCCCCTGGGAGCAGTACTTC.

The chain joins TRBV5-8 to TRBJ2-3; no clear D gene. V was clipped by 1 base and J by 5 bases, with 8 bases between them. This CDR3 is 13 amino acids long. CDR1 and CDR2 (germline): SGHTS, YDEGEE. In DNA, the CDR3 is TGTGCCAGCAGCTTGTCGGTGAGAGATACGCAGTATTTT. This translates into CASSLSVRDTQYF.

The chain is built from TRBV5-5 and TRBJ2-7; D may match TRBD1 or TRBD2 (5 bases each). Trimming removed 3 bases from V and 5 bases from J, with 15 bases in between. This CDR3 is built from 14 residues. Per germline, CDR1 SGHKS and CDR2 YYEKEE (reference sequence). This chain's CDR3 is CASSWDGDKDEQYF. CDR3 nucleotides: TGTGCCAGCAGCTGGGACGGGGATAAAGACGAGCAGTACTTC. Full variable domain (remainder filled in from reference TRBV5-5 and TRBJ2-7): DAGVTQSPTHLIKTRGQQVTLRCSPISGHKSVSWYQQVLGQGPQFIFQYYEKEERGRGNFPDRFSARQFPNYSSELNVNALLLGDSALYLCASSWDGDKDEQYFGPGTRLTVT.

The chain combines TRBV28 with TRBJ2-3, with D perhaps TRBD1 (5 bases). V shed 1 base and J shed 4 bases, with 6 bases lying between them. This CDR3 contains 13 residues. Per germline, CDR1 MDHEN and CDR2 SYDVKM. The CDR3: CASSLLGADTQYF. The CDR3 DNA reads TGTGCCAGCAGTTTATTAGGGGCAGATACGCAGTATTTT.

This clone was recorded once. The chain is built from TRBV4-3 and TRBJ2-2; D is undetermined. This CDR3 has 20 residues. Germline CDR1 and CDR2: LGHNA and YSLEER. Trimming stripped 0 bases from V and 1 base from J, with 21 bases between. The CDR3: CASSQDLLHDQRRNTGELFF. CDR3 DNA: TGCGCCAGCAGCCAAGACCTATTACACGACCAGAGAAGGAACACCGGGGAGCTGTTTTTT.

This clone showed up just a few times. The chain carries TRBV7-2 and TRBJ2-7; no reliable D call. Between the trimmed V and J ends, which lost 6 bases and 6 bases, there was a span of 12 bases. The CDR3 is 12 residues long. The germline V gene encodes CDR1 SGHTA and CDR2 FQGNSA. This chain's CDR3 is CASRSDAIEQYF. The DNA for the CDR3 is TGTGCCAGCAGATCGGACGCTATCGAGCAGTACTTC.

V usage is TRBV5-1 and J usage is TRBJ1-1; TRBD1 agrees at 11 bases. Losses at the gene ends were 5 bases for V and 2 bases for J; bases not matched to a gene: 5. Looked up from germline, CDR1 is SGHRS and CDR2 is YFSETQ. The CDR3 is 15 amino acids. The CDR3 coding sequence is TGCGCCAGCAGACCCGGGACAGGGGGAAACACTGAAGCTTTCTTT. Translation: CASRPGTGGNTEAFF.